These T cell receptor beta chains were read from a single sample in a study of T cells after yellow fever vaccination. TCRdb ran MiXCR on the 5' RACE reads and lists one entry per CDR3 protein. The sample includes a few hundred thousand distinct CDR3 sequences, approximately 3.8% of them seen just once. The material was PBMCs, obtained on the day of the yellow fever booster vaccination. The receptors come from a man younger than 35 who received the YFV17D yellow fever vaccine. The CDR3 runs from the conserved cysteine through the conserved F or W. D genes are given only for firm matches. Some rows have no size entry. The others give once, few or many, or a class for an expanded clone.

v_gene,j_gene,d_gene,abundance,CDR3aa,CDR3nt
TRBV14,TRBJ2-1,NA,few,CASSQDGAVVYNEQFF,TGTGCCAGCAGCCAAGACGGAGCGGTGGTCTACAATGAGCAGTTCTTC
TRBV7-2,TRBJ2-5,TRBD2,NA,CASSAPGLAEETQYF,TGTGCCAGCAGCGCACCGGGACTAGCGGAAGAGACCCAGTACTTC
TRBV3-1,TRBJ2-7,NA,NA,CASSQDSGIEQYF,TGTGCCAGCAGCCAAGATAGTGGTATCGAGCAGTACTTC
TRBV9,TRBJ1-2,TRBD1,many,CASSVDRTGAYGYTF,TGTGCCAGCAGCGTAGATAGGACAGGGGCCTATGGCTACACCTTC
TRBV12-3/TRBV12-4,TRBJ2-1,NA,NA,CASRPSIGRVGGEQFF,TGTGCCAGCAGACCGTCGATAGGCCGCGTTGGAGGGGAGCAGTTCTTC
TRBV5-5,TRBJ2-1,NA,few,CASTDTAGASYNEQFF,TGTGCCAGCACCGATACCGCTGGCGCTTCCTACAATGAGCAGTTCTTC
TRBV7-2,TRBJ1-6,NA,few,CASSDGRPSGWSPLHF,TGTGCCAGCAGCGATGGGAGACCCTCGGGGTGGTCACCCCTCCACTTT
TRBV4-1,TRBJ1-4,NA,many,CASSPLLKGVSNEKLFF,TGCGCCAGCAGCCCTCTCTTAAAGGGGGTATCTAATGAAAAACTGTTTTTT
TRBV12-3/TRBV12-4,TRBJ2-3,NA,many,CASKLSNTQYF,TGTGCCAGCAAACTGTCGAATACGCAGTATTTT
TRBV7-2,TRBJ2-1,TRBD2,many,CATKTSGGPYNEQFF,TGTGCCACCAAAACTAGCGGGGGTCCCTACAATGAGCAGTTCTTC
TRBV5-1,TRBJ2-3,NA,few,CASSLTDTSTDTQYF,TGCGCCAGCAGCTTGACGGATACTAGCACAGATACGCAGTATTTT
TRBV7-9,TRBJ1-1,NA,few,CASSATDTNTEAFF,TGTGCCAGCAGCGCCACGGACACGAACACTGAAGCTTTCTTT
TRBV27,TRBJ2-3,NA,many,CASSLLAPSTDTQYF,TGTGCCAGCAGTTTACTAGCGCCGAGCACAGATACGCAGTATTTT
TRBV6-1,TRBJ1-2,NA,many,CASSEPQGNYGYTF,TGTGCCAGCAGTGAACCCCAGGGGAACTATGGCTACACCTTC
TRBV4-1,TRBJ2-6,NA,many,CASSRMTDSGANVLTF,TGCGCCAGCAGCCGCATGACAGACTCTGGGGCCAACGTCCTGACTTTC
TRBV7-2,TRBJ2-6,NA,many,CASSPHMGSGANVLTF,TGTGCCAGCAGCCCTCATATGGGCTCTGGGGCCAACGTCCTGACTTTC
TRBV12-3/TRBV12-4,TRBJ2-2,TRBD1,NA,CATQWSGQSGGNTGELFF,TGTGCCACACAATGGTCGGGCCAGTCAGGGGGCAACACCGGGGAGCTGTTTTTT
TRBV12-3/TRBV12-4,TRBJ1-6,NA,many,CASSLNSPLHF,TGTGCCAGCAGTTTAAATTCACCCCTCCACTTT
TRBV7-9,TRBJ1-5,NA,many,CARAQADQPQHF,TGTGCCAGAGCCCAGGCAGATCAGCCCCAGCATTTT
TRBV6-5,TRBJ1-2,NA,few,CASSELIGYGYTF,TGTGCCAGCAGTGAGCTTATAGGCTATGGCTACACCTTC
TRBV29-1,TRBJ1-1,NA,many,CSVGRRENTEAFF,TGCAGCGTTGGGCGGAGGGAGAACACTGAAGCTTTCTTT
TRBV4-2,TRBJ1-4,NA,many,CASSPIRGRAPTNEKLFF,TGTGCCAGCAGCCCCATTCGTGGCAGGGCCCCGACTAATGAAAAACTGTTTTTT
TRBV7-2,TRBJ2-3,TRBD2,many,CASSWASGVADTQYF,TGTGCCAGCAGCTGGGCTAGCGGGGTTGCAGATACGCAGTATTTT
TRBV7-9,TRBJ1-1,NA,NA,CASQRELMNTEAFF,TGTGCCAGTCAGAGGGAGCTAATGAACACTGAAGCTTTCTTT
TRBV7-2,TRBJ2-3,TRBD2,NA,CASSRGGVRTDTQYF,TGTGCCAGCAGCCGCGGGGGGGTTAGGACAGATACGCAGTATTTT
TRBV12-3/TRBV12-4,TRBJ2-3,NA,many,CASSLKGWDTQYF,TGTGCCAGCAGTTTGAAAGGGTGGGATACGCAGTATTTT
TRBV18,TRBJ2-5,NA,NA,CASSPQNQETQYF,TGTGCCAGCTCACCACAGAACCAAGAGACCCAGTACTTC
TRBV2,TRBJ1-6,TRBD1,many,CASTLGQSTPLHF,TGTGCCAGCACCCTGGGACAGTCTACACCCCTCCACTTT
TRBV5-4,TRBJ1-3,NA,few,CASSWRSGNTIYF,TGTGCCAGCAGCTGGAGGTCTGGAAACACCATATATTTT
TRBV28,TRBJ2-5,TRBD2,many,CASSKTGGRAGTQYF,TGTGCCAGCAGTAAAACCGGTGGGAGGGCGGGGACCCAGTACTTC
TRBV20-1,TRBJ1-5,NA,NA,CSARLPAGEPQHF,TGCAGTGCTAGATTACCAGCCGGGGAGCCCCAGCATTTT
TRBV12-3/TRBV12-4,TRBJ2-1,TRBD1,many,CASSRTGSNNEQFF,TGTGCCAGCAGCCGGACAGGATCGAACAATGAGCAGTTCTTC
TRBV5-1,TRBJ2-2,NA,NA,CASSLAWDPNTGELFF,TGCGCCAGCAGCTTGGCGTGGGACCCGAACACCGGGGAGCTGTTTTTT
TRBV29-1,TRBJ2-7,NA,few,CSVDPGVGSSYEQYF,TGCAGCGTTGACCCCGGGGTTGGTAGCTCCTACGAGCAGTACTTC
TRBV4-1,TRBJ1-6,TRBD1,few,CASSQGIWEQGVYSPLHF,TGCGCCAGCAGCCAAGGGATTTGGGAACAGGGGGTTTACTCACCCCTCCACTTT
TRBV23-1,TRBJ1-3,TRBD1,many,CASTGPGQPQYSGNTIYF,TGCGCCAGCACTGGCCCGGGACAGCCTCAGTACTCTGGAAACACCATATATTTT
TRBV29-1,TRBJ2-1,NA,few,CSVEDGRSREQFF,TGCAGCGTTGAGGACGGTCGAAGTAGGGAGCAGTTCTTC
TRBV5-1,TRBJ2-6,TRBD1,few,CASSSPPGQGIGANVLTF,TGCGCCAGCAGCTCGCCTCCGGGACAGGGAATTGGGGCCAACGTCCTGACTTTC
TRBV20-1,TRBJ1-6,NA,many,CSARTAPSSYNSPLHF,TGCAGTGCGAGGACCGCCCCGAGCTCCTATAATTCACCCCTCCACTTT
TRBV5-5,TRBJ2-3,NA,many,CASSLDPGTGDTQYF,TGTGCCAGCAGCTTGGACCCGGGTACAGGGGATACGCAGTATTTT
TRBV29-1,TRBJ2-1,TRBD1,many,CSVGPGTGYNEQFF,TGCAGCGTGGGCCCCGGGACAGGGTACAATGAGCAGTTCTTC
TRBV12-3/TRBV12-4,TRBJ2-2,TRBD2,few,CASSLLAGDGGELFF,TGTGCCAGCAGTTTACTAGCGGGGGATGGCGGGGAGCTGTTTTTT
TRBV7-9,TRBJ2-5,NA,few,CASSQRRTETQETQYF,TGTGCCAGCAGCCAACGTAGGACAGAAACCCAAGAGACCCAGTACTTC
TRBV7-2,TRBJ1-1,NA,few,CASSTSGGRNTEAFF,TGTGCCAGCAGCACCTCCGGGGGGCGGAACACTGAAGCTTTCTTT